This TCR beta chain was recovered during a study of CD8+ T cells in alopecia areata. Whole-study context: Patients in the study were on tofacitinib for 6 to 18 months, then off it for 6 months.

There are 14 residues in the CDR3. The V end lost 3 bases, the J end lost 1 base, and 10 bases lay between the germline ends. Germline lookup yields CDR1 SGHNT and CDR2 YYREEE (reference sequence). This clone has only a few counts. Its target is not known. cDNA serving as the sequencing template came from extracted, reverse transcribed RNA. Some clones are missing from TCRdb's copy, which holds only in-frame ones; the method was immunoSEQ multiplex PCR. Found here are some 200,000 clones, approximately 56% of them singletons; the top ten hold less than 3.5%. Treatment given: oral pan-JAK inhibitor, 5-10 mg twice daily. Researchers picked out CD4+ and CD8+ T cells from PBMCs by sorting. Whole-study findings and limits: A large proportion of expanded lesional clones were detected persisting in scalp and blood during tofacitinib. An increase in clonality over normal scalp was evident in lesional scalp, especially alopecia totalis/universalis.

The receptor's source is a human donor with alopecia areata. The sequences come from CD4+ T cells sorted from blood, collected at week 4, from a patient treated with tofacitinib. V is TRBV5-4 and J is TRBJ2-5; D not resolved. CDR3 nucleotides: TGTGCCAGCAGCTCGATCCGCCCCCAAGAGACCCAGTACTTC. Translated: CASSSIRPQETQYF.